A selection of T cell receptor beta chains follows, all from one sample in a study of T cells in Graves' hyperthyroidism and ophthalmopathy. TCRdb re-called the multiplex PCR reads through MiXCR, storing one row per CDR3 protein. The data contain approximately 400,000 distinct CDR3 sequences, 15% to 17% of them singletons. Sequencing was done on a sample of blood. Every receptor here comes from a young woman with Graves' hyperthyroidism that later progressed to Graves' ophthalmopathy. Each CDR3 is given with its conserved first and last residue. Fields, in order: CDR3 protein, CDR3 DNA, clone size, CDR3 length, D gene, V gene, J gene. D genes are given only for firm matches. Clone size appears in some rows only: once, few, many, or a class for an expanded clone.

CDR3 protein: CASRKLVTSGANVLTF
CDR3 DNA: TGTGCCAGCAGGAAACTAGTAACCTCTGGGGCCAACGTCCTGACTTTC
clone size: many
CDR3 length: 16
D gene: -
V gene: TRBV2
J gene: TRBJ2-6

CDR3 protein: CASSTGGSGNGYTF
CDR3 DNA: TGTGCCAGCAGCACAGGGGGGTCAGGGAATGGCTACACCTTC
clone size: many
CDR3 length: 14
D gene: TRBD1
V gene: TRBV7-2
J gene: TRBJ1-2

CDR3 protein: CASSLLEGYEQYF
CDR3 DNA: TGTGCCAGCAGCCTCCTTGAGGGCTACGAGCAGTACTTC
clone size: many
CDR3 length: 13
D gene: -
V gene: TRBV3-1
J gene: TRBJ2-7

CDR3 protein: CASSQEPAGGGETQYF
CDR3 DNA: TGCGCCAGCAGCCAAGAGCCAGCGGGAGGCGGGGAGACCCAGTACTTC
clone size: few
CDR3 length: 16
D gene: TRBD2
V gene: TRBV4-1
J gene: TRBJ2-5

CDR3 protein: CSAGTGNEKLFF
CDR3 DNA: TGCAGTGCGGGGACAGGGAATGAAAAACTGTTTTTT
clone size: many
CDR3 length: 12
D gene: TRBD1
V gene: TRBV20-1
J gene: TRBJ1-4

CDR3 protein: CASSQSGRGREDTEAFF
CDR3 DNA: TGTGCCAGCAGCCAAAGTGGCAGGGGGCGCGAGGACACTGAAGCTTTCTTT
clone size: many
CDR3 length: 17
D gene: TRBD1
V gene: TRBV14
J gene: TRBJ1-1

CDR3 protein: CASSEGQAYHEQYF
CDR3 DNA: TGTGCCAGCAGTGAGGGACAGGCCTACCACGAGCAGTACTTC
clone size: many
CDR3 length: 14
D gene: TRBD1
V gene: TRBV6-1
J gene: TRBJ2-7

CDR3 protein: CSAGTVREAYNEQFF
CDR3 DNA: TGCAGTGCTGGGACTGTGCGGGAGGCCTACAATGAGCAGTTCTTC
clone size: few
CDR3 length: 15
D gene: TRBD2
V gene: TRBV20-1
J gene: TRBJ2-1

CDR3 protein: CASSLSRAAPDTQYF
CDR3 DNA: TGCGCCAGCAGCTTGAGTCGAGCGGCTCCAGATACGCAGTATTTT
clone size: many
CDR3 length: 15
D gene: -
V gene: TRBV5-1
J gene: TRBJ2-3

CDR3 protein: CASSDGPGEASYEQYF
CDR3 DNA: TGTGCCAGCAGTGACGGACCAGGGGAAGCCTCCTACGAGCAGTACTTC
clone size: many
CDR3 length: 16
D gene: -
V gene: TRBV25-1
J gene: TRBJ2-7

CDR3 protein: CASSPDRSVYEQYF
CDR3 DNA: TGTGCCAGCAGCCCTGACAGGTCCGTTTACGAGCAGTACTTC
clone size: many
CDR3 length: 14
D gene: -
V gene: TRBV28
J gene: TRBJ2-7

CDR3 protein: CSVERGDGANVLTF
CDR3 DNA: TGCAGCGTGGAGAGGGGCGATGGGGCCAACGTCCTGACTTTC
clone size: -
CDR3 length: 14
D gene: -
V gene: TRBV29-1
J gene: TRBJ2-6

CDR3 protein: CSAPAGLAGEGNEQFF
CDR3 DNA: TGCAGTGCTCCTGCGGGACTAGCGGGAGAGGGGAATGAGCAGTTCTTC
clone size: few
CDR3 length: 16
D gene: TRBD2
V gene: TRBV20-1
J gene: TRBJ2-1

CDR3 protein: CASSPQRGNYGYTF
CDR3 DNA: TGTGCCAGCAGCCCCCAAAGGGGGAACTATGGCTACACCTTC
clone size: many
CDR3 length: 14
D gene: -
V gene: TRBV7-2
J gene: TRBJ1-2

CDR3 protein: CASSLGGRPGTDTQYF
CDR3 DNA: TGTGCCAGCAGCTTAGGGGGACGGCCTGGCACAGATACGCAGTATTTT
clone size: -
CDR3 length: 16
D gene: -
V gene: TRBV7-3
J gene: TRBJ2-3

CDR3 protein: CASSFAGKSSYNEQFF
CDR3 DNA: TGTGCCAGCAGTTTCGCCGGGAAAAGCTCCTACAATGAGCAGTTCTTC
clone size: many
CDR3 length: 16
D gene: -
V gene: TRBV28
J gene: TRBJ2-1

CDR3 protein: CASSHRRGGSGANVLTF
CDR3 DNA: TGTGCCAGCAGCCACAGACGCGGGGGATCTGGGGCCAACGTCCTGACTTTC
clone size: few
CDR3 length: 17
D gene: TRBD2
V gene: TRBV3-1
J gene: TRBJ2-6

CDR3 protein: CSVEEGPGAKTQYF
CDR3 DNA: TGCAGCGTTGAAGAGGGCCCGGGGGCAAAGACCCAGTACTTC
clone size: -
CDR3 length: 14
D gene: -
V gene: TRBV29-1
J gene: TRBJ2-5

CDR3 protein: CASSLLRGRANSPLHF
CDR3 DNA: TGTGCCAGCAGTTTGCTACGGGGCAGGGCTAATTCACCCCTCCACTTT
clone size: -
CDR3 length: 16
D gene: -
V gene: TRBV28
J gene: TRBJ1-6

CDR3 protein: CASSQGPRLSLGSEQYF
CDR3 DNA: TGTGCCAGCAGCCAAGGACCTCGACTGAGTCTCGGCTCTGAGCAGTACTTC
clone size: many
CDR3 length: 17
D gene: -
V gene: TRBV3-1
J gene: TRBJ2-7

CDR3 protein: CASSTPRQGMYEQYF
CDR3 DNA: TGTGCCAGCAGCACCCCTAGACAGGGGATGTACGAGCAGTACTTC
clone size: few
CDR3 length: 15
D gene: TRBD1
V gene: TRBV7-9
J gene: TRBJ2-7

CDR3 protein: CASSRTTSGVPYEQYF
CDR3 DNA: TGTGCCAGCAGTCGTACGACTAGCGGGGTCCCCTACGAGCAGTACTTC
clone size: many
CDR3 length: 16
D gene: TRBD2
V gene: TRBV2
J gene: TRBJ2-7

CDR3 protein: CASSVADSPGNTIYF
CDR3 DNA: TGTGCCAGCAGCGTGGCAGACAGTCCTGGAAACACCATATATTTT
clone size: -
CDR3 length: 15
D gene: -
V gene: TRBV9
J gene: TRBJ1-3